Each of the 10 T cell receptor beta chains below was sequenced from the same sample in a study of T-cell reconstitution after alpha-beta-depleted transplantation in children. Unique molecular identifiers featured in how the TCRbeta library was prepared. One entry per CDR3 protein, called by TCRdb with MiXCR from the PCR reads. The table records 490,000 or so distinct CDR3 sequences, about 11% of them present only once. The sequences come from PBMCs, collected before TCRalphabeta/CD19-depleted stem cell transplant. These receptors all come from a child aged 2-15 years with inherited bone marrow failure, due to receive a stem cell transplant.

This clonotype was found many times. The J gene is TRBJ2-1, the V gene TRBV5-1, with TRBD2 matching over 7 bases. Germline CDR1 SGHRS, CDR2 YFSETQ. J lost 9 bases, V lost 4 bases, and 7 bases had no gene match. The CDR3 totals 13 residues. CDR3 residues: CASSLGTTGEQFF. The CDR3 nucleotides are TGCGCCAGCAGCCTCGGGACTACCGGTGAGCAGTTCTTC.

This clonotype was seen many times. The chain is built from TRBV21-1 and TRBJ2-2; whether TRBD2, the table's D call, matches the DNA was not checked. TRBV21-1 is shown as a pseudogene. CDR3 length: 16 residues. In DNA form, the CDR3 reads TGTGCCAGCAGCGCAAAAGGCGAGGGGAGCACCGGGGAGCTGTTTTTT. This sequence encodes CASSAKGEGSTGELFF.

This clonotype was observed a handful of times. Here the CDR3 reads CASSPLPAVDSPLHF. CDR3 bases: TGTGCCAGCAGTCCGCTCCCCGCTGTGGACTCACCCCTCCACTTT. The rearrangement uses TRBV27 and TRBJ1-6; D gene unclear. The CDR3 spans 15 residues. Trimming removed 5 bases from V and 10 bases from J, with 18 bases in between. The V gene's germline CDR1 is MNHEY and CDR2 SMNVEV (reference sequence).

This clonotype was seen at least ten times. This rearrangement joins TRBV12-3 or TRBV12-4 to TRBJ1-2; possibly TRBD1 for D (6 bases). CDR3 size: 14 residues. V shed 7 bases and J shed 6 bases, with 18 bases lying between them. This CDR3 reads CASINRDAVDGYTF. The CDR3 coding sequence is TGTGCCAGCATAAACAGGGACGCCGTCGATGGCTACACCTTC.

This clonotype came up a few times. The rearrangement joins TRBV4-3 to TRBJ2-7, with 12 positions matching TRBD2. The CDR3 contains 16 residues. Germline lookup yields CDR1 LGHNA and CDR2 YSLEER. Unmatched junction bases numbered 6, after V lost 0 bases and J lost 6 bases. The CDR3 sequence: CASSQDRVLAGGEQYF. CDR3 DNA sequence: TGCGCCAGCAGCCAAGATCGGGTACTAGCGGGAGGCGAGCAGTACTTC.

This clonotype was observed at least ten times. V is TRBV24-1 and J is TRBJ2-2; perhaps TRBD2 as D (6 bases). The CDR3 totals 17 residues. Germline V gene lookup returns CDR1 KGHDR and CDR2 SFDVKD. V was clipped by 3 bases and J by 2 bases, with 15 bases between them. The CDR3 DNA is TGTGCCACCAGTGATGGACGCCGGGACTTAAACACCGGGGAGCTGTTTTTT. It translates to CATSDGRRDLNTGELFF.

Many counts were recorded for this clonotype. The rearrangement uses TRBV20-1 and TRBJ2-1, with TRBD2 matching 7 bases. Per the germline V gene, CDR1 is DFQATT and CDR2 is SNEGSKA (reference sequence). V shed 0 bases, J shed 2 bases, and the junction held 13 bases outside the gene matches. The CDR3 sequence is 18 residues long. The CDR3 spells CSARDSRGSASTYNEQFF. The CDR3 nucleotides are TGCAGTGCTAGAGATTCCCGCGGGAGTGCCTCAACCTACAATGAGCAGTTCTTC.

The rearrangement uses TRBV2 and TRBJ2-1; 12 bases align to TRBD1. CDR3 length: 15 amino acids. CDR1 SNHLY and CDR2 FYNNEI come from the germline V gene. Trimming took 8 bases from V and 4 from J; bases not matched to a gene: 6. In DNA, the CDR3 is TGTGCCAGCTGGGGACAGGGGGCGCAATACAATGAGCAGTTCTTC. Translating it yields CASWGQGAQYNEQFF.

A word on this clonotype: An end of the junction does not agree with germline; a read error may underlie this. V and J are TRBV2 and TRBJ2-3; D is possibly TRBD1 (6 bases). Germline CDR1 is SNHLY and CDR2 is FYNNEI. The CDR3 consists of 16 residues. In DNA form, the CDR3 reads TGTGCCTGCAGTGCCCTCAGGGGCTTTGGTACAGATACGCAGTATTTT. This codes for CACSALRGFGTDTQYF.

The CDR3 bases are TGTGCCAGCAGTTTCCCAGGGGTGCTGGGGGACGAGCAGTACTTC. Translating it yields CASSFPGVLGDEQYF. The V and J genes are TRBV28 and TRBJ2-7, with a possible D match to TRBD1 (6 bases). CDR1 and CDR2 (germline): MDHEN, SYDVKM. This CDR3 has 15 residues. V lost 3 bases and J lost 5, with 17 bases in between.